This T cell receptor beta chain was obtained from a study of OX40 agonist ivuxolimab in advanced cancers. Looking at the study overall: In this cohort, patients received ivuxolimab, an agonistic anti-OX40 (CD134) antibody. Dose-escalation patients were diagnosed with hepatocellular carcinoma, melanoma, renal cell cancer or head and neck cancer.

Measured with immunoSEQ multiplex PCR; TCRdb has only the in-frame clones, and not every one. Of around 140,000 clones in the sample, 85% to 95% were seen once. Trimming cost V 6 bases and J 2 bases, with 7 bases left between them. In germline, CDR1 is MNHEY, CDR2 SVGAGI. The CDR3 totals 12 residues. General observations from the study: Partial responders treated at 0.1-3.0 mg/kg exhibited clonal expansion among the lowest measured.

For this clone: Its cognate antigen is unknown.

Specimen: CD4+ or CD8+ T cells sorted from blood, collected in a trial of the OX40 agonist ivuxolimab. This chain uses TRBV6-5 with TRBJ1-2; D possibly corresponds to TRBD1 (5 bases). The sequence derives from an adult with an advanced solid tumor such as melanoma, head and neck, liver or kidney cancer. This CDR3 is CASSRDNYGYTF. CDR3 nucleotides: TGTGCCAGCAGCCGGGACAACTATGGCTACACCTTC.